This entry lists 7 T cell receptor beta chains sequenced from one sample in a study of blood T cell repertoires in COVID-19. Repertoires were generated with immunoSEQ multiplex PCR, while TCRdb's copy carries only in-frame clones and drops some. This sample has approximately 170,000 clones, with around 86% found just once. The sample comprised peripheral blood. Receptors originate from a man between 65 and 85 years old who had recovered from COVID-19.

V usage is TRBV12-3 or TRBV12-4 and J usage is TRBJ1-2; 7 bases align to TRBD1. After removal of 4 bases from V and 5 bases from J, the junction contained 4 bases not matched to a gene. The CDR3 consists of 13 residues. The CDR3 loop is CASSYTGEYGYTF. In DNA, the CDR3 is TGTGCCAGCAGTTACACAGGGGAATATGGCTACACCTTC.

The J gene is TRBJ1-2, the V gene TRBV7-2, with 7 bases identical to TRBD1. Per the germline V gene, CDR1 is SGHTA and CDR2 is FQGNSA. The CDR3 has 17 residues. The trim removed 0 bases at V and 5 bases at J, leaving 12 bases unmatched. For the CDR3, the DNA is TGTGCCAGCAGCTTAGCGCTTCTAGGGGGCGAAAGTTATGGCTACACCTTC. It specifies CASSLALLGGESYGYTF.

This clone has a handful of counts. The chain joins TRBV6-5 to TRBJ1-1, with 8 positions matching TRBD1. CDR3 length: 13 amino acids. The ends lost 2 bases at V and 5 bases at J; junction bases unmatched: 1. From germline, CDR1 is MNHEY and CDR2 SVGAGI. This CDR3 is CASSYGTGTEAFF. In DNA form, the CDR3 reads TGTGCCAGCAGTTACGGGACAGGAACTGAAGCTTTCTTT.

The rearrangement uses TRBV5-1 and TRBJ2-3; possible D gene TRBD1, 5 bases. The V end lost 5 bases, the J end lost 4 bases, and 14 bases lay between the germline ends. The germline gives CDR1 SGHRS, CDR2 YFSETQ. The CDR3 is made up of 14 amino acids. The CDR3 spells CASRYQGSPDTQYF. The CDR3 DNA reads TGCGCCAGCAGGTACCAGGGTAGCCCAGATACGCAGTATTTT.

In its sample, this clone was seen once. J is TRBJ2-2 and V is TRBV7-9; D gene ambiguous. The V and J ends lost 1 base and 2 bases respectively, with 14 bases between them. The CDR3 is made up of 17 amino acids. Germline V gene lookup returns CDR1 SEHNR and CDR2 FQNEAQ (reference sequence). The CDR3 DNA is TGTGCCAGCAGCTTAGTGGGCATGGCTGAAAACACCGGGGAGCTGTTTTTT. Amino acids: CASSLVGMAENTGELFF.

The rearrangement joins TRBV3-1 (or the pseudogene TRBV3-2) to TRBJ2-7; D gene ambiguous. Deletions cut 1 base from V and 0 bases from J, with 10 bases between. The CDR3 consists of 15 residues. Germline loops: CDR1 LGHDT, CDR2 YNNKEL (reference sequence). The DNA for the CDR3 is TGTGCCAGCAGCCAAGTGCTGTCGGTCTCCTACGAGCAGTACTTC. Translating gives CASSQVLSVSYEQYF.

This clone was observed a single time. The chain couples TRBV10-3 to TRBJ2-7, with D unclear. V lost 4 bases and J lost 0, with 10 bases in between. Looked up from germline, CDR1 is ENHRY and CDR2 is SYGVKD. The CDR3 length is 14 residues. The CDR3 nucleotides are TGTGCCATCAGTGGCGCACGCCTCTCCTACGAGCAGTACTTC. It is translated as CAISGARLSYEQYF.